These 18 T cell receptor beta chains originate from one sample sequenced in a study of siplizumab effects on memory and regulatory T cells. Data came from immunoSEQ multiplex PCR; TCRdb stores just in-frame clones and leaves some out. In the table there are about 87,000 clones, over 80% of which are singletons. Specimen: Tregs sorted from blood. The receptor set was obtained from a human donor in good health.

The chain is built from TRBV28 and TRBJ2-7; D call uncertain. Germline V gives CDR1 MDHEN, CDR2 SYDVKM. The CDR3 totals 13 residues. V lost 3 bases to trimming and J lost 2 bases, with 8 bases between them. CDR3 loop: CASSLPGAYEQYF. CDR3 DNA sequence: TGTGCCAGCAGTTTGCCGGGTGCCTACGAGCAGTACTTC. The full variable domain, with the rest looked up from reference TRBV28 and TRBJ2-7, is DVKVTQSSRYLVKRTGEKVFLECVQDMDHENMFWYRQDPGLGLRLIYFSYDVKMKEKGDIPEGYSVSREKKERFSLILESASTNQTSMYLCASSLPGAYEQYFGPGTRLTVT.

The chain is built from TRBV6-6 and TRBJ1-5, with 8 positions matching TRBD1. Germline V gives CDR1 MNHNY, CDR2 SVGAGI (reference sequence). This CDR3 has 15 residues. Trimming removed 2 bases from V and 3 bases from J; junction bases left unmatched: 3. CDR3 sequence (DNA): TGTGCCAGCAGTTACCCGGGACAGGTCAATCAGCCCCAGCATTTT. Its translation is CASSYPGQVNQPQHF.

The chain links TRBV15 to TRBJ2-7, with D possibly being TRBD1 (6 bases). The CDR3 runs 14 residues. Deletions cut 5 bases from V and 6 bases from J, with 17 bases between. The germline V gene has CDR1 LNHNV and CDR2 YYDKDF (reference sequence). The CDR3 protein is CATSHRVSLLEQYF. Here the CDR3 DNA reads TGTGCCACCAGCCACAGGGTCTCTTTGCTCGAGCAGTACTTC.

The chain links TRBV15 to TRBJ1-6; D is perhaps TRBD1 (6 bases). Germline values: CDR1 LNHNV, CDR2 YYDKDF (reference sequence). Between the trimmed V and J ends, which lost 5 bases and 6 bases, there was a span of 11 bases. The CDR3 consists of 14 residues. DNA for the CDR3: TGTGCCACCAGCGGCAGGGGTGGTAATTCACCCCTCCACTTT. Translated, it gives CATSGRGGNSPLHF.

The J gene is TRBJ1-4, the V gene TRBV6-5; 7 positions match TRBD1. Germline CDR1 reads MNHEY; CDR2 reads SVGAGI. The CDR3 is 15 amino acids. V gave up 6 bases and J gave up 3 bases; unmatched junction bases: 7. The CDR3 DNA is TGTGCCAGCAGCCGCGGGACAGTTCCTAATGAAAAACTGTTTTTT. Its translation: CASSRGTVPNEKLFF.

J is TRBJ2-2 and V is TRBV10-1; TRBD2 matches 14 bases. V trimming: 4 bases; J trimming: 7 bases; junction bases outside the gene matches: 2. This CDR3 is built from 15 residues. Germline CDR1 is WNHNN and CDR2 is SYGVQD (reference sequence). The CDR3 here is CASSGGLAGVGELFF. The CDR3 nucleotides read TGCGCCAGCAGTGGGGGACTAGCGGGGGTCGGGGAGCTGTTTTTT.

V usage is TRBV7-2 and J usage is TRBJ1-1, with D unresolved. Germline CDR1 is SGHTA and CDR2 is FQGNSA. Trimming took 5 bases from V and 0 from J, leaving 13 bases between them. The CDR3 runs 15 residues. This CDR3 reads CASSPFMGLNTEAFF. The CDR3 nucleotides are TGTGCCAGCAGCCCCTTTATGGGGTTGAACACTGAAGCTTTCTTT.

CDR3 sequence (DNA): TGTGCCAGCAGTTTCAGGACTAGCGGGGGCCACCGGGATACGCAGTATTTT. Translation gives CASSFRTSGGHRDTQYF. The chain is built from TRBV27 and TRBJ2-3; TRBD2 aligns across 13 bases. The V segment lost 3 bases and the J segment 6 bases; nucleotides outside the gene matches: 9. The CDR3 has 17 residues. Germline V CDR1 and CDR2: MNHEY, SMNVEV (reference sequence).

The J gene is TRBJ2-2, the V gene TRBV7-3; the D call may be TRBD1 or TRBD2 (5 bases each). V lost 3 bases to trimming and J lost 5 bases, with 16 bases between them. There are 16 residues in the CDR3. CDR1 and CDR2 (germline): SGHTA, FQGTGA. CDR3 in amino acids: CASSLNSRGATGELFF. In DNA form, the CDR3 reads TGTGCCAGCAGCTTGAACAGTCGAGGGGCGACCGGGGAGCTGTTTTTT.

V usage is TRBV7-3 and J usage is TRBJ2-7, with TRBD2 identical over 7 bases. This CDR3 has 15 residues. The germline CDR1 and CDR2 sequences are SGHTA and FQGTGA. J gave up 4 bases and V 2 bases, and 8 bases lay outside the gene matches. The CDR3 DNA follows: TGTGCCAGCAGCTTACGCCCCGGGACTACTTACGAGCAGTACTTC. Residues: CASSLRPGTTYEQYF. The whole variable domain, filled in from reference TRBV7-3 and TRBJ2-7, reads GAGVSQTPSNKVTEKGKYVELRCDPISGHTALYWYRQSLGQGPEFLIYFQGTGAADDSGLPNDRFFAVRPEGSVSTLKIQRTERGDSAVYLCASSLRPGTTYEQYFGPGTRLTVT.

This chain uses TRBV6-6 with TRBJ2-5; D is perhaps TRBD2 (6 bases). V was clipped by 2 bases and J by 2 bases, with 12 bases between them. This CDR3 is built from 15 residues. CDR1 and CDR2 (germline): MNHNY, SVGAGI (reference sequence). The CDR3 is CASSYGGLGQETQYF. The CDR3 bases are TGTGCCAGCAGTTACGGGGGGTTAGGGCAAGAGACCCAGTACTTC.

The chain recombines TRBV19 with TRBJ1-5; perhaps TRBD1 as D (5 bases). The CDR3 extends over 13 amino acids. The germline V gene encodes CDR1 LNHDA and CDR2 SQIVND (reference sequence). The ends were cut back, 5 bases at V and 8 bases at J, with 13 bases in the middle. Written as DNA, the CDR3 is TGTGCCAGTAGTGGGGGAGGGGTGGAGCCCCAGCATTTT. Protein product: CASSGGGVEPQHF. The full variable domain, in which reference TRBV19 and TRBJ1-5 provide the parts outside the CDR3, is DGGITQSPKYLFRKEGQNVTLSCEQNLNHDAMYWYRQDPGQGLRLIYYSQIVNDFQKGDIAEGYSVSREKKESFPLTVTSAQKNPTAFYLCASSGGGVEPQHFGDGTRLSIL.

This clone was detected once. Here the CDR3 reads CAAGGRSYNEQFF. The CDR3, as DNA: TGTGCCGCCGGGGGACGCTCCTACAATGAGCAGTTCTTC. The chain links TRBV19 to TRBJ2-1; D is perhaps TRBD2 (6 bases). This CDR3 contains 13 residues. Per the germline V gene, CDR1 is LNHDA and CDR2 is SQIVND (reference sequence). Trimming cost V 11 bases and J 0 bases, with 11 bases left between them.

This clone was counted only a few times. CDR3 nucleotides: TGTGCCTGGAGTGTACCCAGGGGGTTCCAAGAGACCCAGTACTTC. Translating gives CAWSVPRGFQETQYF. V is TRBV30 and J is TRBJ2-5; 7 bases match TRBD1. The ends lost 0 bases at V and 1 base at J; junction bases unmatched: 5. Germline V gives CDR1 GTSNPN, CDR2 SVGIG (reference sequence). CDR3 length: 15 amino acids.

The chain's CDR3 is CASSMLQVVTSPLHF. The CDR3 DNA reads as TGTGCCAGTAGTATGTTACAAGTTGTTACTTCACCCCTCCACTTT. The V and J genes are TRBV19 and TRBJ1-6, with no clear D. The CDR3 is made up of 15 amino acids. Per the germline V gene, CDR1 is LNHDA and CDR2 is SQIVND (reference sequence). V lost 3 bases, J lost 9 bases, and 15 bases lay in between.

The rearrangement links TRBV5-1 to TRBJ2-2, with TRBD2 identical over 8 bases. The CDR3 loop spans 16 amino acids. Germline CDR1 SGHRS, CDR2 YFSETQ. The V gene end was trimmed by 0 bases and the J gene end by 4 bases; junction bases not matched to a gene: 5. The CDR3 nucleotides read TGCGCCAGCAGCTTGGTGCGGGGGGCCGTCACCGGGGAGCTGTTTTTT. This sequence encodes CASSLVRGAVTGELFF.

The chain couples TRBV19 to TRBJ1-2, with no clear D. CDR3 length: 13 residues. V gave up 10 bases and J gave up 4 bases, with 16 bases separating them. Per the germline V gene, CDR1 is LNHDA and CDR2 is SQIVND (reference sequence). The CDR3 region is CATRYGVPYGYTF. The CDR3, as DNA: TGTGCCACCCGTTACGGGGTTCCCTATGGCTACACCTTC.

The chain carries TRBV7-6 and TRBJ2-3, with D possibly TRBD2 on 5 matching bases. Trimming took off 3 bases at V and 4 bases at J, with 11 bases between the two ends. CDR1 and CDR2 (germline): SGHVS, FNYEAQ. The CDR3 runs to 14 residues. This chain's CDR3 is CASSFGRVPDTQYF. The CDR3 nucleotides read TGTGCCAGCAGCTTCGGGCGGGTACCAGATACGCAGTATTTT.